This T cell receptor (beta chain) emerged from a study of regulatory T cells in long-lasting Graves disease (dated by TCRdb to the early 2020s). With respect to the entire study: Patients with newly diagnosed Graves' disease had been on antithyroid drugs for under 3 months. Peripheral blood TCR sequencing and RNA sequencing compared persistent Graves' disease patients with newly diagnosed Graves' disease patients. The study took place in China and was registered as a clinical trial. TCR sequencing covered around 13 persistent and approximately 20 newly diagnosed Graves' disease patients, 33 samples in total.

The time point label of this sample denotes: newly diagnosed GD, antithyroid drugs for less than 3 months. For both TCR sequencing and RNA sequencing, RNA was extracted from PBMCs using TRIzol. The diagnosis of Graves' disease was made according to American Thyroid Association guidelines. The patients came from an endocrinology department in Xi'an, China. Each patient gave about 10 milliliters of peripheral blood, collected in an EDTA anticoagulant tube. Ficoll Paque Plus density gradient separation was used to isolate PBMCs, and no further T cell sorting was done. An Agilent 2100 Bioanalyzer and agarose gel were used to assess RNA quality, and a NanoDrop 2000 was used to measure RNA concentration. A few counts support this clonotype. The antigen this receptor binds is unknown. No per-base quality is available; no much larger clone lies one base away. Summary of the overall study and its limitations: Peripheral blood alone was examined, since thyroid tissue, which constituted the primary lesion, could not be accessed. Patients with persistent disease shared more public clonotypes (around 2,700) than newly diagnosed patients did (approximately 990). Sequencing and analysis were restricted to the TCR beta chain. Lower TCR Shannon entropy and fewer highly expanded clones were observed in persistent Graves' disease patients than in newly diagnosed patients, which suggested clonal expansion. The authors acknowledged the small sample size as a limitation that may reduce accuracy. Persistent disease showed preferential use of TRBV28, TRBJ1-2 and TRBJ2-5, whereas newly diagnosed disease favored TRBV20-1 and TRBJ2-1.

The CDR3 runs 15 residues from the cysteine to the phenylalanine. Just the 45-base CDR3 DNA is kept, in frame starting at base 1. The CDR1 and CDR2 encoded by the germline V gene are SGDLS and YYNGEE. V lost 1 base and J lost 10 bases, and the count of bases not matched to a germline gene is 8. Library method: multiplex PCR. Sequencing used an Illumina HiSeq 4000. TCR beta libraries were built with iRepertoire HTBI primers and Arm-PCR amplification of CDR3 regions. Gel purification was performed on PCR products prior to sequencing. The original methods were these. A total of 62 TRBV and 14 TRBJ segments were identified across samples and were used for gene usage analysis of CDR3 amino acid clonotypes. COPE and FqMerger were used to merge the filtered high-quality paired reads into contigs. BLAST was used to align contigs to IMGT TRBV, TRBD and TRBJ reference genes, with CDR3 defined following IMGT. Any clonotype with a frequency above 0.1% was classified as a highly expanded clone. Shannon entropy was used to measure repertoire diversity, and the Gini coefficient was used to measure V-J evenness. Public clonotypes were defined as clonotypes shared by more than one individual. TCRdb passed the public sequencing reads through fastp at Q25 and MiXCR, retaining productive beta sequences. One record per CDR3 amino acid sequence lists the most common genes and DNA. It is TCRdb's table, rather than the study itself, that gives the V and J calls and clone size. Across this sample there are around 480,000 distinct CDR3 sequences, with 15% to 20% seen only once. The top ten hold 9.5% to 15% of the sample.

The same data also went into a second study, on T cells in Graves' hyperthyroidism and ophthalmopathy. The second study's paper adds: Stable Graves' hyperthyroidism was defined as the absence of progression to ophthalmopathy over 18 months of follow-up. Hyperthyroidism patients were newly diagnosed, had a disease duration of under 2 months, and were aged 18 to 65 years. Exclusion was applied to patients with uncontrolled infections, other autoimmune diseases, pregnancy or lactation. Diagnoses were established on the basis of clinical symptoms, serum thyroxine and TRAb, thyroid ultrasound, and orbital computed tomography. For the first round of RT-PCR on the TCR CDR3, the HTBI primer set was used together with the Qiagen OneStep RT-PCR kit. Most expanded thyroid clonotypes (frequency above 0.001) were also found in blood, which suggests that blood repertoires may mirror thyroid immune responses. In cross-validation, a model built on a 13 V-J signature told ophthalmopathy apart from stable hyperthyroidism with over 85% sensitivity and around 81% specificity, and in testing the same model reached 80%/75%. During validation, the model predicted progression to ophthalmopathy a median of roughly 7.1 months ahead of onset, with roughly 65% sensitivity and about 72% specificity. A discovery cohort of about 95 patients, 43 with Graves' ophthalmopathy and roughly 59 with stable Graves' hyperthyroidism, was used to find distinguishing TCR V-J signatures. Whether ophthalmopathy could be predicted prospectively was tested in an independent validation cohort made up of 18 to 20 hyperthyroidism patients plus 17 patients who later progressed to ophthalmopathy. The roughly 91 discovery patients were randomly divided into training and test sets at a 7:3 ratio. Thyroid tissue and blood T-cell repertoires from six or seven Graves' hyperthyroidism patients were also compared in the study. Once sampling was done, hyperthyroidism patients were given methimazole at a starting dose of 30 mg daily, whereas ophthalmopathy patients were given high-dose intravenous methylprednisolone. Libraries were constructed in a second round of multiplex PCR, after which size selection and purification were performed. Paired-end sequencing of the libraries was performed with 100 bp reads on an Illumina HiSeq2000. SOAPnuke was used to process the raw data, removing reads that contained adapters or uncalled bases, had a mean Phred below 15, or lacked an exact match to the constant primer or identifier. COPE v1.2.5 was used to merge the high-quality paired reads, and each unique nucleotide sequence was defined as a clonotype. Clonotypes were aligned to IMGT TRBV, TRBD and TRBJ reference segments using MiTCR v1.1. Only V-J combinations with frequency above 0.0001, covering roughly 99% of repertoires, were analysed. The TCS score was defined as F50 (clonal expansion) divided by E x V (chaos), with BLOSUM62-based TCRdist calculated between CDR3 peptides within each V-J. Welch's t-statistics and random forest reduced 450 to 600 V-J features to roughly 13, which were used in a naive Bayes classifier (R e1071). No statistical method was used to set the sample size in advance, and investigators knew the group allocation. According to the paper, TCR Vbeta CDR3 sequencing was carried out on approximately 140 peripheral blood samples, which came from fewer than 50 ophthalmopathy, about 75 hyperthyroidism and about 17 progressor patients.

The receptor was derived from a man aged 40-49 years with Graves disease. Donor details come from another sample of the same person, matched by shared clones. The sequence links TRBV9 to TRBJ2-1, and 10 junction bases match TRBD2. Sequencing was performed on peripheral blood mononuclear cells (PBMCs), taken at new diagnosis, from a patient treated with antithyroid drugs. The CDR3 sequence is CASSVTSGKLGEQFF. The DNA sequence is as follows: TGTGCCAGCAGCGTAACTAGCGGGAAGCTTGGGGAGCAGTTCTTC.